This TCR beta chain was recorded in a study of identical twins. Study results and caveats: Compared with unrelated sharing, twin-shared out-of-frame alpha sequences had more low-probability sequences.

CDR1 and CDR2 from the germline V gene are MNHEY and SMNVEV (reference sequence). CDR3 length: 13 residues. Concerning this clonotype itself: Its specificity is unknown. The junction shows a germline mismatch at one end, possibly a read error.

TCRdb reanalysed the 5' RACE reads using MiXCR and keeps one entry per CDR3 protein. The sample yields about 240,000 distinct CDR3 sequences, 6% to 8.5% seen once. These data also formed part of another study, on yellow fever vaccine responses in identical twins.

The V call is TRBV27, the J call TRBJ2-7; 7 bases are shared with TRBD1. This TCR derives from a woman between 18 and 29 years old in good health. Input material: CD8+ T cells sorted from blood. The CDR3 loop reads CVSRDRASYEQYF. The CDR3 DNA is TGTGTCAGCCGCGACAGGGCATCCTACGAGCAGTACTTC.